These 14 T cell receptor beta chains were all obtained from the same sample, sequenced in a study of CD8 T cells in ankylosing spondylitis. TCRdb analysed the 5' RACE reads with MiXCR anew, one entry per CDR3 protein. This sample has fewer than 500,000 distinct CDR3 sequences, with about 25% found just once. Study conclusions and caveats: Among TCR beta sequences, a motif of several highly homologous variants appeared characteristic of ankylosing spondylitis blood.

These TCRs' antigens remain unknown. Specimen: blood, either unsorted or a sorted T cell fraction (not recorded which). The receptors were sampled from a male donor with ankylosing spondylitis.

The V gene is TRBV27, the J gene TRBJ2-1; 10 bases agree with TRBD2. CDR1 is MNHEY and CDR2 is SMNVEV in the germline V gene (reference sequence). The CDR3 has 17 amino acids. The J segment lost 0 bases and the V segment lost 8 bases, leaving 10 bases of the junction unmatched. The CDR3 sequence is CASGTLGLAVSYNEQFF. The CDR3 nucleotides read TGTGCCAGCGGGACTTTAGGACTAGCGGTCTCCTACAATGAGCAGTTCTTC.

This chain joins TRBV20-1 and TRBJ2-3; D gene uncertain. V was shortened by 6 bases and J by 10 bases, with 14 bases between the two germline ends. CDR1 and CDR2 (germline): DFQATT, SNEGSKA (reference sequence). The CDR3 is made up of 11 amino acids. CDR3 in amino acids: CSATFGGSQYF. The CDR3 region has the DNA TGCAGTGCCACCTTCGGCGGATCGCAGTATTTT.

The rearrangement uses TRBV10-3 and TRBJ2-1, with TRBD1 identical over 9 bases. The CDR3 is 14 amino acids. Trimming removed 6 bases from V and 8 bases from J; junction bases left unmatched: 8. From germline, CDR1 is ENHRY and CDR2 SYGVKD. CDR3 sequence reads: CAIRPGDRAHEQFF. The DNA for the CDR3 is TGTGCCATCAGGCCCGGGGACAGGGCCCATGAGCAGTTCTTC.

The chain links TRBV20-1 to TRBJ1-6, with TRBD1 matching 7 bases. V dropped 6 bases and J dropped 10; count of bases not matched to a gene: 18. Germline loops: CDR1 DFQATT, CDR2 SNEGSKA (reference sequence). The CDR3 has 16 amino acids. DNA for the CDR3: TGCAGTGCCCAACCCACCTTGCAGGGGGATGGATCACCCCTCCACTTT. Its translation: CSAQPTLQGDGSPLHF.

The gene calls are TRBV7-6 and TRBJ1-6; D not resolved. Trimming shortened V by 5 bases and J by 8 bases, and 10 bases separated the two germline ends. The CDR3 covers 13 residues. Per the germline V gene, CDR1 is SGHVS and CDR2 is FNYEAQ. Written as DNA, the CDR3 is TGTGCCAGCAGCCGAGAATCCGATTCACCCCTCCACTTT. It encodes CASSRESDSPLHF.

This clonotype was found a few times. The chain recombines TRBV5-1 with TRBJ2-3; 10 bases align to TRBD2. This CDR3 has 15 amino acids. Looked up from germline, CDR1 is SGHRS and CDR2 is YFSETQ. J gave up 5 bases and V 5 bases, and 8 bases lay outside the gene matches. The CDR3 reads CASRNLAGAEDTQYF. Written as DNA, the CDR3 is TGCGCCAGCAGGAATCTAGCGGGAGCCGAAGATACGCAGTATTTT.

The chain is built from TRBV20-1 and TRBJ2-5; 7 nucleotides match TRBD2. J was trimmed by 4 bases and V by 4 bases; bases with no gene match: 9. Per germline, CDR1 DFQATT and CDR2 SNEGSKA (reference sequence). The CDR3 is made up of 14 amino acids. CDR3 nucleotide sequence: TGCAGTGCTACCCGAGGCGGGGGTCGAGAGACCCAGTACTTC. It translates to CSATRGGGRETQYF.

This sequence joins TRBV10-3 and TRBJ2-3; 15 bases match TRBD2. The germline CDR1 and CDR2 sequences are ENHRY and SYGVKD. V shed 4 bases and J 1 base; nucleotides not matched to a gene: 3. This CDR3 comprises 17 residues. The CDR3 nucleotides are TGTGCCATCAGTGGACGGACTAGCGGGAGGGGCACAGATACGCAGTATTTT. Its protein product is CAISGRTSGRGTDTQYF.

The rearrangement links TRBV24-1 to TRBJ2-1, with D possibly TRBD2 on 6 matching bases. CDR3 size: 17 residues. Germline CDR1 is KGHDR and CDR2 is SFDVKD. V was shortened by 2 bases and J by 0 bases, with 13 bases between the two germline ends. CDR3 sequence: CATSDSIGTSSYNEQFF. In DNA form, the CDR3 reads TGTGCCACCAGTGATTCGATTGGGACTTCCTCCTACAATGAGCAGTTCTTC.

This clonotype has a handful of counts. CDR3 in amino acids: CASSVGGTPGETQYF. DNA of the CDR3: TGTGCCAGCAGCGTAGGCGGGACTCCAGGGGAGACCCAGTACTTC. The chain couples TRBV9 to TRBJ2-5; the D gene is possibly TRBD2 (6 bases). V was cut by 0 bases and J by 5 bases, with 14 bases left in between. The CDR3 runs to 15 residues. Germline lookup yields CDR1 SGDLS and CDR2 YYNGEE.

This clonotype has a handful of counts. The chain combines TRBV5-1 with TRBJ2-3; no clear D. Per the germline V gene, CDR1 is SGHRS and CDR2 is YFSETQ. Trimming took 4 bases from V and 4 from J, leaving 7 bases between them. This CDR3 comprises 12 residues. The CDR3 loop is CASSEGPDTQYF. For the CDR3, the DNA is TGCGCCAGCAGCGAAGGACCAGATACGCAGTATTTT.

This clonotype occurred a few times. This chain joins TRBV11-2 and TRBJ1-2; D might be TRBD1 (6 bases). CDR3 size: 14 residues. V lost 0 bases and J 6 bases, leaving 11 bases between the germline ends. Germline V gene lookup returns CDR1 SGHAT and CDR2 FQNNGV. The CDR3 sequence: CASSLDHRVDGYTF. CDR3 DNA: TGTGCCAGCAGCTTAGATCACAGGGTGGATGGCTACACCTTC.

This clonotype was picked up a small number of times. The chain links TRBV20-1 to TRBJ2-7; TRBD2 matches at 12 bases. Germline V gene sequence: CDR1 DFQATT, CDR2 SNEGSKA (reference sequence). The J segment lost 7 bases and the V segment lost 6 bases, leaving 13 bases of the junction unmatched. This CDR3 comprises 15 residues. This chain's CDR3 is CSAPRRLAGVGEQYF. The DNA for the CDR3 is TGCAGTGCCCCCAGGCGACTAGCGGGAGTGGGGGAGCAGTACTTC.

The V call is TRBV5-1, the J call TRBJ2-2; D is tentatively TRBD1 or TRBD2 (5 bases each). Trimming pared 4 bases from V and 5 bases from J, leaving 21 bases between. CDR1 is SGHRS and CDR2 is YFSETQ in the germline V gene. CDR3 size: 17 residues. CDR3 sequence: CASSAGTNWLGTGELFF. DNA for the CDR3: TGCGCCAGCAGCGCCGGGACGAACTGGCTAGGAACCGGGGAGCTGTTTTTT.